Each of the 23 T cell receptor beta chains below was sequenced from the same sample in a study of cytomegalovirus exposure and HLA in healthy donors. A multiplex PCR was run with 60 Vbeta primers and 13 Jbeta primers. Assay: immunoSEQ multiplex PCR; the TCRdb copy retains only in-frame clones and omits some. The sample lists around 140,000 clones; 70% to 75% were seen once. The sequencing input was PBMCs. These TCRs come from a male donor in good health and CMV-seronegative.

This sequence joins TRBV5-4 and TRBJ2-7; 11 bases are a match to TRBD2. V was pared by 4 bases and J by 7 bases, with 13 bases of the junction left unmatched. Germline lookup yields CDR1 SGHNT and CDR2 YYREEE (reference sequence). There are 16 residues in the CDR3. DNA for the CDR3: TGTGCCAGCAGCGCGCCGGGACTAGCGGAACCTAGGGAGCAGTACTTC. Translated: CASSAPGLAEPREQYF.

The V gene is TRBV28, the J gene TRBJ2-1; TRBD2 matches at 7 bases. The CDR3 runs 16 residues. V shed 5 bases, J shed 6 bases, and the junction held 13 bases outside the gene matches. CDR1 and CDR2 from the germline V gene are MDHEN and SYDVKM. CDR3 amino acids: CASSPGGRGGINEQFF. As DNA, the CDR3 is TGTGCCAGCAGTCCCGGAGGGAGGGGAGGCATCAATGAGCAGTTCTTC.

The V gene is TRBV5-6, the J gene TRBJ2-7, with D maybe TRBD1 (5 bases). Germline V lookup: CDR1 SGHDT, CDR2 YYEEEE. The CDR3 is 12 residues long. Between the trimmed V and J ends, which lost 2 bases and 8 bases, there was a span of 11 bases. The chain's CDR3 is CASSFQGNQQYF. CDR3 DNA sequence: TGTGCCAGCAGCTTCCAGGGTAACCAGCAGTACTTC.

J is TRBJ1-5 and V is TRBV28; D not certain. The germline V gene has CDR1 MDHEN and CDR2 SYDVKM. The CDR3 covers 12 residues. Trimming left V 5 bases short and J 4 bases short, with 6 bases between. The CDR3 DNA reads TGTGCCAGCAGTGTAACTAATCAGCCCCAGCATTTT. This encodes CASSVTNQPQHF.

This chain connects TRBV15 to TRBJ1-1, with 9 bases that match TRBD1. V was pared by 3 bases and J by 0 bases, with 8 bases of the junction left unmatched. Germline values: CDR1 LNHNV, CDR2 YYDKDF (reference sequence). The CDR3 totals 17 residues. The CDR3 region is CATSSPWTGEMNTEAFF. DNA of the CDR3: TGTGCCACCAGCAGTCCCTGGACAGGGGAAATGAACACTGAAGCTTTCTTT.

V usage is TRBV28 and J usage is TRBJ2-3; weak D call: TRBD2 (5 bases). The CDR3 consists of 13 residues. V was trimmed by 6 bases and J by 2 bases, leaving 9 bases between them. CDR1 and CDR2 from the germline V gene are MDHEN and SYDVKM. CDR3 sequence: CASSRTYTDTQYF. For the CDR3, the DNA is TGTGCCAGCAGCCGGACTTACACAGATACGCAGTATTTT. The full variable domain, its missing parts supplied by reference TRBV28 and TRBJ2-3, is DVKVTQSSRYLVKRTGEKVFLECVQDMDHENMFWYRQDPGLGLRLIYFSYDVKMKEKGDIPEGYSVSREKKERFSLILESASTNQTSMYLCASSRTYTDTQYFGPGTRLTVL.

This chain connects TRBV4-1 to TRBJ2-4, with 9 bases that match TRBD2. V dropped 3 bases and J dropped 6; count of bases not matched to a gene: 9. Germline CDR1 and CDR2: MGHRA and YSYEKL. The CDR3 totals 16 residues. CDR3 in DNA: TGCGCCAGCAGCCAGGGCTGGACTAGCGAGAGAAACATTCAGTACTTC. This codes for CASSQGWTSERNIQYF.

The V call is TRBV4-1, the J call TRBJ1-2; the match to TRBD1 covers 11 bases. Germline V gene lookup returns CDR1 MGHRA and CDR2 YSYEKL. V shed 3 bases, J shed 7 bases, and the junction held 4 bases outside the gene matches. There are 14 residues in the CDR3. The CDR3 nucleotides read TGCGCCAGCAGCCAGGACAGGGGGCGCATTGGCTACACCTTC. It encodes CASSQDRGRIGYTF.

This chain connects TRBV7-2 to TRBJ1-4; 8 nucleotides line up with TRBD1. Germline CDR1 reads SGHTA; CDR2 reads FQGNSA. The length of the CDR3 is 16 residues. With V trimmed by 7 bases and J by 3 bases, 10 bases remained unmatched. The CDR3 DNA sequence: TGTGCCAGCACCCTACAGGGGGTCTCAGCTAATGAAAAACTGTTTTTT. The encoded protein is CASTLQGVSANEKLFF.

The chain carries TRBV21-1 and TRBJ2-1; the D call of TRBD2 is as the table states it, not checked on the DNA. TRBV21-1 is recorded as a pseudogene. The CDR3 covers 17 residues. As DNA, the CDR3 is TGTGCCAGCAGCATCCTGGCGGCGCGGGGGAGGCCCGATGAGCAGTTCTTC. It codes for CASSILAARGRPDEQFF.

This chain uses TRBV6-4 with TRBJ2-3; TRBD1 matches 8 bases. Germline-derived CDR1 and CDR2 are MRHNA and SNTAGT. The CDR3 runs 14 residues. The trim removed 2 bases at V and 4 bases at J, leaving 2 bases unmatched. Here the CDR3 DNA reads TGTGCCAGCAGTGACCAGGGGGCGGCAGATACGCAGTATTTT. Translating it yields CASSDQGAADTQYF.

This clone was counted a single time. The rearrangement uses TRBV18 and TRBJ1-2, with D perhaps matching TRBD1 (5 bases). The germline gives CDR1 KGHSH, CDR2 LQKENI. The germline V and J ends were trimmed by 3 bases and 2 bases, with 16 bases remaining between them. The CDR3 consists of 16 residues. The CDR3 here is CASSPELQEGNYGYTF. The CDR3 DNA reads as TGTGCCAGCTCACCCGAGTTACAGGAGGGCAACTATGGCTACACCTTC. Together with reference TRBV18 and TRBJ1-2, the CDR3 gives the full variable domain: NAGVMQNPRHLVRRRGQEARLRCSPMKGHSHVYWYRQLPEEGLKFMVYLQKENIIDESGMPKERFSAEFPKEGPSILRIQQVVRGDSAAYFCASSPELQEGNYGYTFGSGTRLTVV.

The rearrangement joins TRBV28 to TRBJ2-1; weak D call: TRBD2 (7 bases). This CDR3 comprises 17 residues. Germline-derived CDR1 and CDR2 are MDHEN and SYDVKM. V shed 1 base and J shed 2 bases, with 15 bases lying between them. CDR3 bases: TGTGCCAGCAGTTTATTGGGGGGGGGCAGGACCTACAATGAGCAGTTCTTC. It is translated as CASSLLGGGRTYNEQFF.

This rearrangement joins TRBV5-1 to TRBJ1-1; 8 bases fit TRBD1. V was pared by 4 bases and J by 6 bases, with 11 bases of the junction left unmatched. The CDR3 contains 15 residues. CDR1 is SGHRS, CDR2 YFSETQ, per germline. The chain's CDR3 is CASSREGQGAAEAFF. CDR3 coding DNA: TGCGCCAGCAGCCGAGAGGGGCAGGGGGCGGCTGAAGCTTTCTTT.

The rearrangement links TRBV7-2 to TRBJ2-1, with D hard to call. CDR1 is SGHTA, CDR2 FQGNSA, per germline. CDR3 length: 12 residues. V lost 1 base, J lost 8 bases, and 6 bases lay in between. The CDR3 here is CASSLGLYEQFF. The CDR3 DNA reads TGTGCCAGCAGCTTAGGGCTCTATGAGCAGTTCTTC.

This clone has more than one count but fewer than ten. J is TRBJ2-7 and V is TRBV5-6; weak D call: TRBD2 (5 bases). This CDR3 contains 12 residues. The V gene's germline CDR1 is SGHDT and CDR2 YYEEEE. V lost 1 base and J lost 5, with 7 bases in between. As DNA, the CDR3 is TGTGCCAGCAGCTTGCGAGGGCACGAGCAGTACTTC. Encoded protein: CASSLRGHEQYF.

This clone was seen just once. The CDR3, as DNA: TGTGCCAGCAGCTTAGGGCGGGGGGCCACCTACGAGCAGTACTTC. Translation: CASSLGRGATYEQYF. V and J are TRBV13 and TRBJ2-7, with TRBD2 matching over 8 bases. The V gene end was trimmed by 0 bases and the J gene end by 2 bases; junction bases not matched to a gene: 3. This CDR3 spans 15 amino acids. Germline values: CDR1 PRHDT, CDR2 FYEKMQ (reference sequence).

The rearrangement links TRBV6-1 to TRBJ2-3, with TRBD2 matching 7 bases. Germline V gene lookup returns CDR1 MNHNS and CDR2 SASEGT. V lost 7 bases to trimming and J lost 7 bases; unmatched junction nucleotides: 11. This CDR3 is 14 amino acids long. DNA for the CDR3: TGTGCCAGCATATGGGCGGGAGAGCGAAATACGCAGTATTTT. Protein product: CASIWAGERNTQYF.

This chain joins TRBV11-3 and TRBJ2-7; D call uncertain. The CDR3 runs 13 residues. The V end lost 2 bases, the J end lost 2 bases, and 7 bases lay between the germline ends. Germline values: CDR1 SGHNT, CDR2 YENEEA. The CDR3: CASSLQPTYEQYF. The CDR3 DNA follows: TGTGCCAGCAGCTTACAACCTACCTACGAGCAGTACTTC.

This CDR3 is CASSGGGLAGIYEQYF. The DNA of the CDR3 is TGTGCCAGCAGCGGGGGAGGACTAGCGGGGATCTACGAGCAGTACTTC. V usage is TRBV7-2 and J usage is TRBJ2-7; 12 nucleotides line up with TRBD2. CDR1 is SGHTA, CDR2 FQGNSA, per germline. The J segment lost 3 bases and the V segment lost 5 bases, leaving 8 bases of the junction unmatched. The CDR3 covers 16 residues. The variable domain in full, completed from reference TRBV7-2 and TRBJ2-7, reads GAGVSQSPSNKVTEKGKDVELRCDPISGHTALYWYRQSLGQGLEFLIYFQGNSAPDKSGLPSDRFSAERTGGSVSTLTIQRTQQEDSAVYLCASSGGGLAGIYEQYFGPGTRLTVT.

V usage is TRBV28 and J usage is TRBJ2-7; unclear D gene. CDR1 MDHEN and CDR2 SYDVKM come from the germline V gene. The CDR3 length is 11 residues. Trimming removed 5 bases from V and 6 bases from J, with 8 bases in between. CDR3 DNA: TGTGCCAGCAGTGCGCCTGGCGAGCAGTACTTC. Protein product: CASSAPGEQYF.

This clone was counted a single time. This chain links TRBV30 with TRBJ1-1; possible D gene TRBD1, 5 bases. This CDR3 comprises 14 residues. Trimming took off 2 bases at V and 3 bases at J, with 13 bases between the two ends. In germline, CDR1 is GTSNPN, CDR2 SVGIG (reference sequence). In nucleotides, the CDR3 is TGTGCCTGGAGTTATTTGGGGCAGGACACTGAAGCTTTCTTT. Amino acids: CAWSYLGQDTEAFF.

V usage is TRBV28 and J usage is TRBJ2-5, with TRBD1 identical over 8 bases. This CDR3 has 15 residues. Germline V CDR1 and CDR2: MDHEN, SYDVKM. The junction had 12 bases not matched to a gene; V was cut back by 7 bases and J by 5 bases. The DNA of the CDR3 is TGTGCCAGCACCCCACCGACAGGGGTGATGGAGACCCAGTACTTC. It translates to CASTPPTGVMETQYF.